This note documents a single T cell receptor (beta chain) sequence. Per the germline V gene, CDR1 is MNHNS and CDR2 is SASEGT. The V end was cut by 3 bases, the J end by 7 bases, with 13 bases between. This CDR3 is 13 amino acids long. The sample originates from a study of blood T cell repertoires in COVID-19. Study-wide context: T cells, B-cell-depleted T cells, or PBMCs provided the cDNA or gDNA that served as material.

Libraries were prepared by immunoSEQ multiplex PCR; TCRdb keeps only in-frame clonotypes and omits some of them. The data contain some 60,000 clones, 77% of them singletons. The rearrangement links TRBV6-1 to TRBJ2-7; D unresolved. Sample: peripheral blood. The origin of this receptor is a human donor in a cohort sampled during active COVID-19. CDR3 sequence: CASSDITKAEQYF. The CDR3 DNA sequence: TGTGCCAGCAGTGACATTACAAAAGCGGAGCAGTACTTC.